One sample yielded the 13 T cell receptor beta chains listed below, sequenced in a study of human T cells and chemical hapten exposure. TCRdb independently ran MiXCR on the 5' RACE reads; one entry per CDR3 protein. The repertoire has about 80,000 distinct CDR3 sequences, more than 7.5% of them found once; the top ten carry under 3%. It was unfractionated whole blood from which total RNA was extracted. The receptors originated from a male donor in good health.

The sample holds a few counts of this clonotype. The chain links TRBV7-2 to TRBJ2-7, with 10 bases identical to TRBD2. The CDR3 covers 19 residues. V lost 4 bases and J lost 2; bases outside the gene matches: 17. Germline-derived CDR1 and CDR2 are SGHTA and FQGNSA. This CDR3 reads CASSSRTISGGRGAYEQYF. The CDR3 DNA follows: TGTGCCAGCAGCTCGAGGACCATTAGCGGGGGGCGCGGGGCCTACGAGCAGTACTTC. The variable domain in full, with the rest retrieved from reference TRBV7-2 and TRBJ2-7, is GAGVSQSPSNKVTEKGKDVELRCDPISGHTALYWYRQSLGQGLEFLIYFQGNSAPDKSGLPSDRFSAERTGGSVSTLTIQRTQQEDSAVYLCASSSRTISGGRGAYEQYFGPGTRLTVT.

This clonotype was seen repeatedly, ten times or more. This rearrangement joins TRBV2 to TRBJ2-7; D is uncertain. The CDR3 covers 12 residues. CDR1 SNHLY and CDR2 FYNNEI come from the germline V gene. Deletions cut 3 bases from V and 9 bases from J, with 12 bases between. CDR3 residues: CASSDIRSWQYF. CDR3 sequence (DNA): TGTGCCAGCAGTGATATTCGATCGTGGCAGTACTTC. Looking up the rest from reference TRBV2 and TRBJ2-7 gives the full variable domain: EPEVTQTPSHQVTQMGQEVILRCVPISNHLYFYWYRQILGQKVEFLVSFYNNEISEKSEIFDDQFSVERPDGSNFTLKIRSTKLEDSAMYFCASSDIRSWQYFGPGTRLTVT.

In this sample, this clonotype turned up many times. The rearrangement joins TRBV4-3 to TRBJ2-2; 11 bases match TRBD2. CDR3 size: 20 residues. J gave up 6 bases and V 2 bases, and 17 bases lay outside the gene matches. CDR1 is LGHNA and CDR2 is YSLEER in the germline V gene. CDR3 DNA sequence: TGCGCCAGCAGCCAAATATTTATTTCGGGGGTTAGCGGGGGGGCCGGGGAGCTGTTTTTT. Its translation is CASSQIFISGVSGGAGELFF.

This clonotype appeared many times. V gene TRBV15 combines with J gene TRBJ2-3, with D unresolved. V lost 5 bases, J lost 4 bases, and 7 bases lay in between. From germline, CDR1 is LNHNV and CDR2 YYDKDF (reference sequence). The CDR3 has 12 residues. The CDR3 sequence: CATSGKADTQYF. DNA for the CDR3: TGTGCCACCAGCGGGAAAGCAGATACGCAGTATTTT.

This clonotype occurred a few times. The rearrangement joins TRBV5-5 to TRBJ1-1, with D possibly matching TRBD1 (5 bases). V lost 3 bases and J lost 5, with 17 bases in between. The CDR3 is 15 residues long. Germline assignment: CDR1 SGHKS and CDR2 YYEKEE (reference sequence). CDR3 sequence reads: CASSSEPGGGTEAFF. The CDR3 nucleotides are TGTGCCAGCAGCTCCGAACCGGGTGGGGGAACTGAAGCTTTCTTT.

This clonotype was seen a handful of times. This chain connects TRBV6-1 to TRBJ2-3, with 8 bases lining up with TRBD1. Germline values: CDR1 MNHNS, CDR2 SASEGT. The CDR3 is 15 residues long. The V segment lost 6 bases and the J segment 6 bases; nucleotides outside the gene matches: 11. The CDR3 is CASSPLGQVTDTQYF. For the CDR3, the DNA is TGTGCCAGCAGCCCTTTGGGACAGGTCACGGATACGCAGTATTTT.

This clonotype came up a few times. The chain links TRBV7-9 to TRBJ2-7; 7 nucleotides align to TRBD1. Germline trimming cut 5 bases from V and 4 bases from J; bases unmatched to any gene: 8. There are 14 residues in the CDR3. CDR1 and CDR2 (germline): SEHNR, FQNEAQ (reference sequence). The CDR3 bases are TGTGCCAGCAGCGTAAACAGGGGAGAATACGAGCAGTACTTC. Its protein product is CASSVNRGEYEQYF.

This chain connects TRBV12-3 or TRBV12-4 to TRBJ2-5; D unclear. The CDR3 consists of 13 residues. V lost 3 bases to trimming and J lost 3 bases, with 8 bases between them. Here the CDR3 DNA reads TGTGCCAGCAGTTTTCAAGTGGAAGAGACCCAGTACTTC. Translated, it gives CASSFQVEETQYF.

This clonotype was observed many times. The chain couples TRBV11-2 to TRBJ2-1; possibly TRBD2 for D (5 bases). This CDR3 has 12 residues. V lost 6 bases, J lost 8 bases, and 11 bases lay in between. The germline gives CDR1 SGHAT, CDR2 FQNNGV. DNA for the CDR3: TGTGCCAGCAGGTTTAGCGCCGATGAGCAGTTCTTC. Translating it yields CASRFSADEQFF.

This clonotype has at least ten counts. V and J are TRBV6-5 and TRBJ2-7; D is undetermined. In germline, CDR1 is MNHEY, CDR2 SVGAGI. Trimming cost V 3 bases and J 0 bases, with 12 bases left between them. The CDR3 has 15 amino acids. The CDR3 DNA is TGTGCCAGCAGTTATCGTCCTCTCCCCTCCTACGAGCAGTACTTC. It is translated as CASSYRPLPSYEQYF.

At least ten counts were recorded for this clonotype. The genes are TRBV20-1 and TRBJ1-1; 7 nucleotides match TRBD1. The CDR3 runs to 16 residues. CDR1 and CDR2 from the germline V gene are DFQATT and SNEGSKA (reference sequence). The V gene end was trimmed by 1 base and the J gene end by 4 bases; junction bases not matched to a gene: 12. The CDR3 loop is CSARGLTGSSRTEAFF. The CDR3 DNA is TGCAGTGCTAGAGGGCTGACAGGGTCATCCCGCACTGAAGCTTTCTTT.

At least ten counts were recorded for this clonotype. The CDR3 DNA reads as TGCGCCAGCAGCTTGGATCTAGCGCGAGGGAGTAGTCGCAATGAGCAGTTCTTC. Translation: CASSLDLARGSSRNEQFF. J is TRBJ2-1 and V is TRBV5-1; weak D call: TRBD2 (6 bases). CDR1 SGHRS and CDR2 YFSETQ come from the germline V gene. The CDR3 loop spans 18 amino acids. Trimming removed 0 bases at V and 6 bases at J, with 22 bases between.

This clonotype was detected ten times or more. V gene TRBV20-1 combines with J gene TRBJ2-1, with TRBD2 identical over 8 bases. This CDR3 comprises 14 residues. Germline V gene sequence: CDR1 DFQATT, CDR2 SNEGSKA (reference sequence). V gave up 6 bases and J gave up 0 bases; unmatched junction bases: 4. In DNA form, the CDR3 reads TGCAGTGCCTTGAGCGGGAGCTCCTACAATGAGCAGTTCTTC. This sequence encodes CSALSGSSYNEQFF.